This T cell receptor beta chain is drawn from a study of beta chain features in type 1 diabetes. Study-level findings and limits: A moderate, significant TCRB CDR3 shortening appeared in type 1 diabetes across four CD4+ subsets.

Each donor gave one heparinised blood draw averaging around 120 mL. What was sequenced were expressed TCRB transcripts, since all of the isolated RNA had been reverse transcribed. Profiling relied on immunoSEQ multiplex PCR, and the TCRdb table lists in-frame clones only, not all of them. The sample has about 150,000 clones; roughly 11% are singletons. Worth noting for this clone: Its antigen is currently unknown. Other DNA sequences in the same sample also yield this CDR3.

The V and J ends lost 5 bases and 12 bases, in that order; junction bases with no gene match: 8. Germline V gene sequence: CDR1 SQVTM, CDR2 ANQGSEA. The CDR3 has 12 residues. This chain links TRBV29-1 with TRBJ2-1; 9 bases are a match to TRBD1. The sequenced sample was central memory CD4+ T cells from blood. This TCR came from a man aged 18-30 years in good health. The CDR3 region is CSVLQDRGGQFF. The DNA for the CDR3 is TGCAGCGTTCTCCAGGACAGGGGTGGGCAGTTCTTC.